One sample yielded the 18 T cell receptor beta chains listed below, sequenced in a study of CD8+CD57+ T cells in acquired aplastic anemia. The study profiled TCR beta VDJ and CDR3 using genomic DNA as template. One entry per CDR3 protein results from TCRdb running MiXCR on the reads. The sample lists 100,000 to 150,000 distinct CDR3 sequences, about 40% occurring once. It was patients with CD8+CD57+ cell expansion by flow cytometry who were chosen for sequencing. Source material: sorted CD4+, CD8+, or CD8+CD57+ T cells (not recorded which) from PBMCs. All receptors come from a human donor with aplastic anemia.

Comments on this clonotype: This clone may be a read error of a much larger clone one base away. The chain links TRBV12-3 or TRBV12-4 to TRBJ2-4, with 7 positions matching TRBD2. CDR3 size: 16 residues. CDR3 in DNA: TGTGCCAGCAGCTTCCTGGGGGGGGGAGCCGAAAACATTCAGTACTTC. Translating it yields CASSFLGGGAENIQYF.

There are a few counts of this clonotype. The rearrangement links TRBV20-1 to TRBJ2-4, with 7 bases lining up with TRBD1. The junction had 12 bases not matched to a gene; V was cut back by 6 bases and J by 1 base. Germline V CDR1 and CDR2: DFQATT, SNEGSKA (reference sequence). This CDR3 is 16 amino acids long. The DNA for the CDR3 is TGCAGTGCCCACGACACAGGGGCCGGGGCCAAAAACATTCAGTACTTC. Translating it yields CSAHDTGAGAKNIQYF.

This chain uses TRBV15 with TRBJ1-5; tentative D call: TRBD1 (5 bases). CDR3 length: 15 amino acids. CDR1 is LNHNV and CDR2 is YYDKDF in the germline V gene (reference sequence). The germline V and J ends were trimmed by 3 bases and 0 bases, with 9 bases remaining between them. The CDR3 region is CATSRGGISNQPQHF. The CDR3 DNA reads as TGTGCCACCAGCAGGGGGGGGATTAGCAATCAGCCCCAGCATTTT.

There are a few counts of this clonotype. This may stem from a read error, because a much larger clone lies one nucleotide away. CDR3 sequence (DNA): TGTGCCAGCAGCTCAGATGAATCCCTCCTTGACGAGCAGTACTTC. Its translation: CASSSDESLLDEQYF. The V call is TRBV7-6, the J call TRBJ2-7; no definite D call. V lost 4 bases, J lost 5 bases, and 18 bases lay in between. The CDR3 sequence is 15 residues long. Per germline, CDR1 SGHVS and CDR2 FNYEAQ.

Ten or more counts support this clonotype. The genes are TRBV20-1 and TRBJ1-1, with TRBD1 identical over 7 bases. The CDR3 length is 13 residues. Unmatched junction bases numbered 9, after V lost 6 bases and J lost 5 bases. Germline V gene data show CDR1 as DFQATT and CDR2 as SNEGSKA (reference sequence). The CDR3 DNA reads TGCAGTGCACGACAGGGTTTCGGGACTGAAGCTTTCTTT. The encoded protein is CSARQGFGTEAFF.

Concerning this clonotype: Relative to the germline gene, one junction end is altered; a read error may explain this. The V gene is TRBV10-3, the J gene TRBJ2-3; 7 bases agree with TRBD1. The CDR3 extends over 13 amino acids. The germline V gene has CDR1 ENHRY and CDR2 SYGVKD. CDR3 protein: CAIRTGFGDTQYF. For the CDR3, the DNA is TGTGCCATCAGGACAGGGTTTGGTGATACGCAGTACTTT.

This clonotype was observed at least ten times. V is TRBV2 and J is TRBJ1-2; tentative D call: TRBD1 (5 bases). The germline gives CDR1 SNHLY, CDR2 FYNNEI. V was pared by 3 bases and J by 8 bases, with 16 bases between. The CDR3 consists of 14 residues. CDR3 protein: CASSETSGLYGYTF. The CDR3 nucleotides are TGTGCCAGCAGTGAGACATCAGGGCTGTACGGCTACACCTTC.

This clonotype was found a few times. This chain connects TRBV12-3 or TRBV12-4 to TRBJ2-5; the match to TRBD2 covers 11 bases. CDR3 length: 19 residues. The V and J ends lost 2 bases and 4 bases, in that order; junction bases with no gene match: 15. The DNA of the CDR3 is TGTGCCAGCAGTTTATTCAGACGAGGACTAGCGGGCGGAGGAGAGACCCAGTACTTC. This encodes CASSLFRRGLAGGGETQYF.

This clonotype was seen many times. The rearrangement uses TRBV19 and TRBJ1-1; D is perhaps TRBD1 (6 bases). The CDR3 has 11 residues. Trimming took 9 bases from V and 7 from J, leaving 12 bases between them. The V gene's germline CDR1 is LNHDA and CDR2 SQIVND (reference sequence). CDR3 DNA: TGTGCCAGCACCCAGGGGATTGAAGCTTTCTTT. This gives the protein CASTQGIEAFF. Filled out from reference TRBV19 and TRBJ1-1, the complete variable domain reads DGGITQSPKYLFRKEGQNVTLSCEQNLNHDAMYWYRQDPGQGLRLIYYSQIVNDFQKGDIAEGYSVSREKKESFPLTVTSAQKNPTAFYLCASTQGIEAFFGQGTRLTVV.

In its sample, this clonotype was seen many times. The rearrangement links TRBV14 to TRBJ2-3; 8 bases line up with TRBD1. CDR1 and CDR2 from the germline V gene are SGHDN and FVKESK. V shed 3 bases and J 2 bases; nucleotides not matched to a gene: 4. The CDR3 is 15 amino acids. CDR3 bases: TGTGCCAGCAGCCAGTACAGGGGGATCACAGATACGCAGTATTTT. It codes for CASSQYRGITDTQYF.

The CDR3 DNA sequence: TGTGCCAGCAGCTCCACAGGGGGCAGCTATGGCTACACCTTC. It codes for CASSSTGGSYGYTF. The chain employs TRBV11-3 and TRBJ1-2, with 9 bases fitting TRBD1. Germline V lookup: CDR1 SGHNT, CDR2 YENEEA. CDR3 length: 14 residues. With 4 bases clipped from V and 4 bases from J, the junction kept 4 bases outside the gene matches.

This clonotype was recorded many times. The chain recombines TRBV2 with TRBJ2-6, with 7 bases that match TRBD2. Losses at the gene ends were 5 bases for V and 4 bases for J; bases not matched to a gene: 5. This CDR3 contains 15 residues. CDR1 SNHLY and CDR2 FYNNEI come from the germline V gene. CDR3 sequence reads: CASSWGGSGANVLTF. The CDR3 DNA is TGTGCCAGCAGTTGGGGGGGGTCAGGGGCCAACGTCCTGACTTTC.

This clonotype ranks as medium-sized. This chain uses TRBV19 with TRBJ2-5, with 10 positions matching TRBD2. V lost 5 bases, J lost 1 base, and 4 bases stayed unmatched. This CDR3 has 15 amino acids. Germline values: CDR1 LNHDA, CDR2 SQIVND (reference sequence). The CDR3 protein is CASSSSSGSQETQYF. The CDR3 DNA is TGTGCCAGTAGTTCTTCTAGCGGGAGCCAAGAGACCCAGTACTTC.

This clonotype was counted between two and nine times. V is TRBV7-2 and J is TRBJ1-4; D is unresolved. V lost 5 bases and J 4 bases, leaving 8 bases between the germline ends. Germline V CDR1 and CDR2: SGHTA, FQGNSA. This CDR3 spans 13 amino acids. CDR3: CASSGRSNEKLFF. CDR3 DNA sequence: TGTGCCAGCAGCGGGAGAAGTAATGAAAAACTGTTTTTT.

V usage is TRBV20-1 and J usage is TRBJ2-5; 9 bases fit TRBD1. Germline CDR1 and CDR2: DFQATT and SNEGSKA (reference sequence). V shed 2 bases and J 4 bases; nucleotides not matched to a gene: 8. The CDR3 spans 15 residues. The CDR3 nucleotides read TGCAGTGCTAGATCCAACAGGGGGCTCCGAGAGACCCAGTACTTC. As protein: CSARSNRGLRETQYF.

This clonotype was detected only a few times. J is TRBJ1-3 and V is TRBV5-1; 7 bases match TRBD1. V trimming: 3 bases; J trimming: 0 bases; junction bases outside the gene matches: 6. The CDR3 has 16 residues. Germline V gene data show CDR1 as SGHRS and CDR2 as YFSETQ. The CDR3 here is CASSYWDSSSGNTIYF. The CDR3 DNA reads as TGCGCCAGCAGCTATTGGGACAGTAGCTCTGGAAACACCATATATTTT.

This chain uses TRBV11-2 with TRBJ2-1; 15 nucleotides align to TRBD2. Trimming took 5 bases from V and 7 from J; bases not matched to a gene: 6. Germline CDR1 reads SGHAT; CDR2 reads FQNNGV. The CDR3 contains 16 residues. Written as DNA, the CDR3 is TGTGCCAGCAGCCCCCTCGGACTAGCGGGGGGGAATGAGCAGTTCTTC. Its protein is CASSPLGLAGGNEQFF.

In this sample, this clonotype turned up a few times. The chain carries TRBV27 and TRBJ1-6; D possibly corresponds to TRBD1 (5 bases). V was trimmed by 5 bases and J by 0 bases, leaving 14 bases between them. CDR1 is MNHEY, CDR2 SMNVEV, per germline (reference sequence). This CDR3 is 17 amino acids long. CDR3 amino acids: CASSLRGKGSYNSPLHF. CDR3 DNA sequence: TGTGCCAGCAGTCTAAGGGGTAAAGGCTCCTATAATTCACCCCTCCACTTT.